This T cell receptor (beta chain) is drawn from a study of spatial heterogeneity in lung cancer. As for the study in general: The count of detected beta-chain sequences consistently exceeded that of alpha-chain sequences. Study conclusions and caveats: There were more appearances of ubiquitous expanded tumor TCRs in blood at resection than at follow-up.

A unique molecular identifier was attached to every TCR cDNA molecule. From the 5' RACE reads, TCRdb called clonotypes with MiXCR, one entry per CDR3 protein. Of almost 75,000 distinct CDR3 sequences listed, about an eighth were seen once; the top ten hold 6.5% to 8.5%. Remarks on this clonotype: The antigen remains undetermined.

Stated time point: sample taken at primary tumor resection. Whole RNA, isolated from tumor, nontumor lung or frozen PBMC, was sequenced without prior sorting. Samples were obtained from around 73 donors, all untreated early-stage non-small cell lung cancer patients. The CDR3 runs 16 residues. Trimming removed 8 bases from V and 4 bases from J, with 21 bases in between. Sample: PBMCs, taken at surgery. The chain carries TRBV12-3 or TRBV12-4 and TRBJ1-5, with D perhaps TRBD1 (5 bases). This clonotype originated in a male donor with early-stage non-small cell lung cancer. The CDR3 DNA follows: TGTGCCAGCCGGGGGGACCTCGGGAGGGGAAATCAGCCCCAGCATTTT. Protein product: CASRGDLGRGNQPQHF.